One and the same sample provided the 2 T cell receptor beta chains below, sequenced in a study of Ad26.COV2.S vaccination and SARS-CoV-2 variants. Libraries were prepared by immunoSEQ multiplex PCR; TCRdb keeps only in-frame clonotypes and omits some of them. The sample holds more than 400,000 clones, 92% seen once. Treatment indicated: 15 to 20 received Ad26.COV2.S at low or high dose, single or two shots; roughly five received placebo; per-sample allocation not given. The samples date from day 63 after the first vaccine or placebo injection. Sequenced material: peripheral blood, taken in a trial of Ad26.COV2.S vaccine versus placebo. These receptors were taken from a person between 18 and 65 years old who received the Ad26.COV2.S COVID-19 vaccine or a placebo.

The chain couples TRBV9 to TRBJ2-5; either TRBD1 or TRBD2 may supply D (6 bases each). Germline values: CDR1 SGDLS, CDR2 YYNGEE. The CDR3 has 16 amino acids. Deletions cut 0 bases from V and 0 bases from J, with 12 bases between. The chain's CDR3 is CASSVDTGANQETQYF. CDR3 DNA sequence: TGTGCCAGCAGCGTAGATACGGGGGCCAACCAAGAGACCCAGTACTTC.

V gene TRBV11-2 combines with J gene TRBJ2-7; 7 positions match TRBD2. This CDR3 has 16 residues. Germline V gene sequence: CDR1 SGHAT, CDR2 FQNNGV. Germline trimming cut 5 bases from V and 4 bases from J; bases unmatched to any gene: 14. The CDR3 sequence is CASSPMGGRLGYEQYF. In nucleotides, the CDR3 is TGTGCCAGCAGCCCCATGGGAGGGCGTCTGGGTTACGAGCAGTACTTC.